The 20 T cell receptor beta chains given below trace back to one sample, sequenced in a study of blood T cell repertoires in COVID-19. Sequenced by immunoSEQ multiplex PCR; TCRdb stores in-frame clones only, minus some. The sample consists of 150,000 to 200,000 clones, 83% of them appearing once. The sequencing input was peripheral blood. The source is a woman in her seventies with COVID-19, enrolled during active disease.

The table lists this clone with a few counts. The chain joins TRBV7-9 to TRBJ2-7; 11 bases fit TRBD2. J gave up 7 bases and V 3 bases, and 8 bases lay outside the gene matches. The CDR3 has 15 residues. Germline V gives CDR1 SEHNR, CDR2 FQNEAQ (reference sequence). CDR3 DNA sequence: TGTGCCAGCAGCTTCCGACTAGCGGGACTGTCTGAGCAGTACTTC. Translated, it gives CASSFRLAGLSEQYF.

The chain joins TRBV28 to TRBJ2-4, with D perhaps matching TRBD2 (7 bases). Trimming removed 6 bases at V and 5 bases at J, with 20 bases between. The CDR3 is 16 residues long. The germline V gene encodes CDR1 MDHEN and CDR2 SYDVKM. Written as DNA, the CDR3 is TGTGCCAGCAGCTCCACGGGGGCGGGAGTCCAAAACATTCAGTACTTC. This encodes CASSSTGAGVQNIQYF.

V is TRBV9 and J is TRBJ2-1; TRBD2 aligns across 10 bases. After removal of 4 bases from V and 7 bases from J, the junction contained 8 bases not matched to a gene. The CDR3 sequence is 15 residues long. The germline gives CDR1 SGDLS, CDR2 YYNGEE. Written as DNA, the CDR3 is TGTGCCAGCAGCCCACGACTAGCGGGTTTGAATGAGCAGTTCTTC. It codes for CASSPRLAGLNEQFF.

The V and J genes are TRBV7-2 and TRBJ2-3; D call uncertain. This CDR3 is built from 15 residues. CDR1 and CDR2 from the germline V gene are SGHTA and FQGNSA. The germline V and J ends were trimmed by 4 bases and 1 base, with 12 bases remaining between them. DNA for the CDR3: TGTGCCAGCAGCTCCCGGCGGTTTCGCACAGATACGCAGTATTTT. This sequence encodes CASSSRRFRTDTQYF.

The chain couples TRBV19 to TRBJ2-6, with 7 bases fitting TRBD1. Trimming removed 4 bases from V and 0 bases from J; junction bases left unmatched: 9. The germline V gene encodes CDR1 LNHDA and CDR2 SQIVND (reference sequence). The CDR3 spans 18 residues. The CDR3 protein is CASSRRQGMSSGANVLTF. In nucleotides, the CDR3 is TGTGCCAGTAGTAGACGACAGGGCATGAGCTCTGGGGCCAACGTCCTGACTTTC.

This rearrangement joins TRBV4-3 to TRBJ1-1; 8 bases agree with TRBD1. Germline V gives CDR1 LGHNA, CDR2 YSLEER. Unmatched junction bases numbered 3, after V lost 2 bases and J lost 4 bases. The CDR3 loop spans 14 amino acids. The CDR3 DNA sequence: TGCGCCAGCAGCCAAACGACAGGGGTCACTGAAGCTTTCTTT. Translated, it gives CASSQTTGVTEAFF.

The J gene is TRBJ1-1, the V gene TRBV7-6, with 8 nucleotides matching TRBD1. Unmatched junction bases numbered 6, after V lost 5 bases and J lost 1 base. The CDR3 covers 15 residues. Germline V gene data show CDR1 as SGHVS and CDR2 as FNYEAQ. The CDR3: CASSPRTGTNTEAFF. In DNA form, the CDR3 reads TGTGCCAGCAGCCCTCGGACAGGGACGAACACTGAAGCTTTCTTT.

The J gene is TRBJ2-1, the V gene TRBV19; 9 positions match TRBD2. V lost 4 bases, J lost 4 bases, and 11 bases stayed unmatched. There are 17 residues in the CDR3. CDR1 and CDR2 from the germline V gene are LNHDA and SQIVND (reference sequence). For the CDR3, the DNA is TGTGCCAGTAGTACCACCCCCCGGACTAGCGAGTACAATGAGCAGTTCTTC. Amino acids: CASSTTPRTSEYNEQFF.

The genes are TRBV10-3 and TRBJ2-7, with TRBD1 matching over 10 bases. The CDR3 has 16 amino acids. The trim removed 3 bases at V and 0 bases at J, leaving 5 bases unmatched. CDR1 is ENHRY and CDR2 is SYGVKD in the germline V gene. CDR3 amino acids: CAISDTGQGVSYEQYF. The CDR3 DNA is TGTGCCATCAGTGACACTGGACAGGGGGTCTCCTACGAGCAGTACTTC.

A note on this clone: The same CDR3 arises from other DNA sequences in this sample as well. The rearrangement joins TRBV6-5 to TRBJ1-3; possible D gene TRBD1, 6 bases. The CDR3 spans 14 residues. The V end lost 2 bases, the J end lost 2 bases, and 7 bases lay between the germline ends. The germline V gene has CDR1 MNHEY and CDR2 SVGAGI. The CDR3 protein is CASSYRGTGNTIYF. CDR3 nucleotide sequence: TGTGCCAGCAGTTACAGGGGGACTGGAAACACCATATATTTT.

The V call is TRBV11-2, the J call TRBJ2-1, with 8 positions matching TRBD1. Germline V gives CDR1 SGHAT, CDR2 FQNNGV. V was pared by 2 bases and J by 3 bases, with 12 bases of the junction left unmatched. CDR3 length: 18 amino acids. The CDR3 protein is CASSLRPDRGLDYNEQFF. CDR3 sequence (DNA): TGTGCCAGCAGCTTACGCCCTGACAGGGGACTGGACTACAATGAGCAGTTCTTC.

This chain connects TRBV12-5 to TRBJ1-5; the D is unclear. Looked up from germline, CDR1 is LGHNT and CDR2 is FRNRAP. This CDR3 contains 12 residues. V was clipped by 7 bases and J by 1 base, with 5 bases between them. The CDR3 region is CASAPSNQPQHF. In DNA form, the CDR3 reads TGTGCTAGTGCCCCGAGCAATCAGCCCCAGCATTTT.

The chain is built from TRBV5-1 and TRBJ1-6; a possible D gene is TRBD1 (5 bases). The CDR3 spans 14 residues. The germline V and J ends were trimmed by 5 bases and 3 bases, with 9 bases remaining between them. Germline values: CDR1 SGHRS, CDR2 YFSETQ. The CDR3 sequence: CASSGGYYNSPLHF. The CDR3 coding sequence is TGCGCCAGCAGTGGGGGGTACTATAATTCACCCCTCCACTTT.

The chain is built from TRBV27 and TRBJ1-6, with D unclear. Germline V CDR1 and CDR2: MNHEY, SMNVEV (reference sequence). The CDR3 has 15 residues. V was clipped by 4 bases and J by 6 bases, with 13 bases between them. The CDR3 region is CASSSWQTTNSPLHF. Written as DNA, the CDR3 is TGTGCCAGCAGTTCCTGGCAGACAACTAATTCACCCCTCCACTTT.

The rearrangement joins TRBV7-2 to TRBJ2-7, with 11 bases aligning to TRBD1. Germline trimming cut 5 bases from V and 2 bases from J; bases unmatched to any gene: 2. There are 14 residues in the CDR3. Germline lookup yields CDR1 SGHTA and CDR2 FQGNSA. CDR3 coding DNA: TGTGCCAGCAGCATGGGACAGGGGGCCTACGAGCAGTACTTC. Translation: CASSMGQGAYEQYF.

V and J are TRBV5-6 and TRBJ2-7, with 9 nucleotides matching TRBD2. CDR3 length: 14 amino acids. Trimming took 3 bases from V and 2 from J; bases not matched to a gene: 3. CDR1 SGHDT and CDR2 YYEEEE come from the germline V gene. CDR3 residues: CASSSGLATYEQYF. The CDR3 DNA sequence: TGTGCCAGCAGCTCTGGACTAGCGACCTACGAGCAGTACTTC.

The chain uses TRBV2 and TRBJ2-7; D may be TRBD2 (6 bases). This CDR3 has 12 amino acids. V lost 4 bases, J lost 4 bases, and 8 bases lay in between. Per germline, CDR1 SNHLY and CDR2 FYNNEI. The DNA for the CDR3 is TGTGCCAGCAGTGTCGGGGGATACGAGCAGTACTTC. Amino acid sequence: CASSVGGYEQYF.

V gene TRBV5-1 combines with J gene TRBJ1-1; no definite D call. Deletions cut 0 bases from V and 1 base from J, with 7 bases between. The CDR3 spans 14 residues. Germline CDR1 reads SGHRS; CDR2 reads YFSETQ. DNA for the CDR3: TGCGCCAGCAGCTTGGGACACTCGAACACTGAAGCTTTCTTT. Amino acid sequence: CASSLGHSNTEAFF.

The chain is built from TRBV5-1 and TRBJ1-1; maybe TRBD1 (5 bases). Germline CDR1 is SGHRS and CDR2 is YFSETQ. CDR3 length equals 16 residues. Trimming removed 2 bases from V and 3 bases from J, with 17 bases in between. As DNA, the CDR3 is TGCGCCAGCAGCTTAAGAGGGTCCCGGGGGGACACTGAAGCTTTCTTT. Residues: CASSLRGSRGDTEAFF.

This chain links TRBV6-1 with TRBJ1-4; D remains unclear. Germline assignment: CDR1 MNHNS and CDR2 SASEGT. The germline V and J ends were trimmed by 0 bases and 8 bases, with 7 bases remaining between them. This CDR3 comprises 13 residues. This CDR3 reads CASSEAQAEKLFF. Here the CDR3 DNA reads TGTGCCAGCAGTGAAGCCCAGGCAGAAAAACTGTTTTTT.